What follows is one TCR beta chain and its context. Its antigen remains unknown. Patients aged 18 to 65 had newly diagnosed hyperthyroidism that had lasted under 2 months. Exclusion of patients followed from uncontrolled infection, other autoimmune disease, pregnancy or lactation. On the basis of clinical symptoms, serum thyroxine and TRAb, thyroid ultrasound and orbital computed tomography, diagnoses were made. The data originate from a study of T cells in Graves' hyperthyroidism and ophthalmopathy. The study, taken as a whole, reports: Most thyroid clonotypes that were expanded above 0.001 also turned up in blood.

Germline-derived CDR1 and CDR2 are WNHNN and SYGVQD (reference sequence). Trimming removed 10 bases at V and 5 bases at J, with 17 bases between. The CDR3 spans 13 residues. RNA transcripts served as the template for amplifying TCR beta CDR3 regions. HTBI primers were used for first-round RT-PCR of the TCR CDR3. Each CDR3 protein is one row after TCRdb ran MiXCR on the multiplex PCR reads. The sample yields about 740,000 distinct CDR3 sequences, 13% to 15% seen once. This rearrangement joins TRBV10-1 to TRBJ2-5, with no clear D. The specimen sequenced was blood. This TCR came from a woman aged 18-29 years with Graves' hyperthyroidism. CDR3 sequence (DNA): TGCGCCACCTCTAGGGTCTACGGGGAGACCCAGTACTTC. It translates to CATSRVYGETQYF.